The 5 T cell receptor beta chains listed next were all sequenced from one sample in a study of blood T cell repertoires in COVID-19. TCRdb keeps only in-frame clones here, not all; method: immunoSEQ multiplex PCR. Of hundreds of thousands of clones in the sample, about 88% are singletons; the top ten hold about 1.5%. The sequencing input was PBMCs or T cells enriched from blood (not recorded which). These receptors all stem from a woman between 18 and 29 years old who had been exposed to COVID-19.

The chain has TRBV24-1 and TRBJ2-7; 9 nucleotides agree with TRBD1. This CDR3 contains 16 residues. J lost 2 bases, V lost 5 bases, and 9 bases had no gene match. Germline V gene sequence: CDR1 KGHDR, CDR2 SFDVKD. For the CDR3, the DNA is TGTGCCACCAGTGCTGGACCGGGACAGGGTACCTACGAGCAGTACTTC. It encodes CATSAGPGQGTYEQYF.

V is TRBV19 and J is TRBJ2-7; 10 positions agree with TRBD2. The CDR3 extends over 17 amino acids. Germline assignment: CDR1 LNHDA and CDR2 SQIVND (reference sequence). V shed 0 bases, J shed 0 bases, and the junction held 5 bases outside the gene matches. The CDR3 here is CASSIDWTSGGSYEQYF. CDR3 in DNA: TGTGCCAGTAGTATAGATTGGACTAGCGGAGGCTCCTACGAGCAGTACTTC.

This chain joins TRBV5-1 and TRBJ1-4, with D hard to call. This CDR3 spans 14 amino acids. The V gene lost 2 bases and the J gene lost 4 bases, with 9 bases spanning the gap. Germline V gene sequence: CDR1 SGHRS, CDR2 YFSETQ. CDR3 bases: TGCGCCAGCAGCTTCGCAGGTAGTAATGAAAAACTGTTTTTT. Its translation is CASSFAGSNEKLFF.

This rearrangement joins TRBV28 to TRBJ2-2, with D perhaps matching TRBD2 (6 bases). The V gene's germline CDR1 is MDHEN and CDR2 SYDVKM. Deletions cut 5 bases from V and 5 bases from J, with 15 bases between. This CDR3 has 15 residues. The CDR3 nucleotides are TGTGCCAGCAGTCCCGGGATACGGGGGACCGGGGAGCTGTTTTTT. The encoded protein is CASSPGIRGTGELFF. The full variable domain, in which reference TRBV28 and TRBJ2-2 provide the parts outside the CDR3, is DVKVTQSSRYLVKRTGEKVFLECVQDMDHENMFWYRQDPGLGLRLIYFSYDVKMKEKGDIPEGYSVSREKKERFSLILESASTNQTSMYLCASSPGIRGTGELFFGEGSRLTVL.

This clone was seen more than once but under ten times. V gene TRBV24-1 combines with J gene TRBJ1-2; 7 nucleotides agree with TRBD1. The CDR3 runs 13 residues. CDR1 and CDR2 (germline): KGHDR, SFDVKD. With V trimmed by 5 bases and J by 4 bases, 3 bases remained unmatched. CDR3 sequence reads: CATSARDSYGYTF. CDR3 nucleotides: TGTGCCACCAGTGCCCGGGACAGCTATGGCTACACCTTC.